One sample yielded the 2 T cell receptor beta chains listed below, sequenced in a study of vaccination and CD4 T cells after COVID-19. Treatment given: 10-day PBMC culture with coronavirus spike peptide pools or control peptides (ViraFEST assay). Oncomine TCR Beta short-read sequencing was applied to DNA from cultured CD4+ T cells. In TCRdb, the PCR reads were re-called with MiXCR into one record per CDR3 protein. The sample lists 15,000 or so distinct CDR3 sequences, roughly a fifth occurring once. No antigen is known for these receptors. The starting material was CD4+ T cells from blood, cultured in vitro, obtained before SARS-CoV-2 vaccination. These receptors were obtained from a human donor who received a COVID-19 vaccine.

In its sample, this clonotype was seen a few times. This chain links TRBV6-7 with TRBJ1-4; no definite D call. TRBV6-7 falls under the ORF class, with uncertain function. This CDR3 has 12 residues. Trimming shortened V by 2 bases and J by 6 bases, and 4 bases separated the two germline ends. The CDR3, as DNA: TGTGCCAGCAGTTACAGATATGAAAAACTGTTTTTT. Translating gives CASSYRYEKLFF.

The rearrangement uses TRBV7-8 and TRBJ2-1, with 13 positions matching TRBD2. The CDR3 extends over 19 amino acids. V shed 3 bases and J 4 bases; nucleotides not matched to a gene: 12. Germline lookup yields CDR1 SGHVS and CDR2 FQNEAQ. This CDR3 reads CASSLGPTSGGGAYNEQFF. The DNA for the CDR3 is TGTGCCAGCAGCTTGGGGCCAACTAGCGGGGGGGGCGCGTACAATGAGCAGTTCTTC.